One T cell receptor beta chain is described in this entry. The antigen remains unidentified. The data stem from a study of OX40 agonist ivuxolimab in advanced cancers. Study-wide results and caveats: Patients with a partial response at 0.1-3.0 mg/kg had among the lowest clonal expansion.

The method was immunoSEQ multiplex PCR; TCRdb's version includes in-frame clones alone and lacks a portion of them. The repertoire holds more than 80,000 clones, approximately 87% seen once, with about 1.5% in the top ten. V dropped 4 bases and J dropped 0 bases, with 10 bases sitting between them. The germline gives CDR1 SGHDT, CDR2 YYEEEE. The length of the CDR3 is 14 residues. The chain has TRBV5-6 and TRBJ1-2, with D maybe TRBD1 (5 bases). This clonotype was obtained from an adult with an advanced solid tumor such as melanoma, head and neck, liver or kidney cancer. Specimen: CD4+ or CD8+ T cells sorted from blood, collected in a trial of the OX40 agonist ivuxolimab. The CDR3 DNA follows: TGTGCCAGCAGCCGGGACCGCGCTAACTATGGCTACACCTTC. Translating gives CASSRDRANYGYTF.